The T cell receptor beta chain described here comes from a study of blood T cells in healthy people across ages. Findings of the study overall: Investigators viewed diversity estimates from one million T cells as underestimates, the study reported.

V was clipped by 7 bases and J by 4 bases; unmatched bases: 8. Germline V gene lookup returns CDR1 SQVTM and CDR2 ANQGSEA. This CDR3 is built from 14 residues. Primed by a sample-barcoded 5' primer and a J-beta primer mix, a second PCR proceeded for roughly 6 to 12 cycles. MiXCR, run by TCRdb on the 5' RACE reads, gives a single entry per CDR3 protein. The sample lists around 1,500,000 distinct CDR3 sequences; 35% to 45% were seen once. Isolation of PBMCs gave at least 6 million cells per sample. In the case of this clonotype: The antigen is undetermined.

The gene calls are TRBV29-1 and TRBJ1-1; 11 bases fit TRBD1. The clonotype comes from a woman aged 18-35 years in good health. The sequencing sample was made of blood. CDR3 amino acids: CSAGTGGVATEAFF. CDR3 sequence (DNA): TGCAGCGCCGGGACAGGGGGAGTGGCCACTGAAGCTTTCTTT.